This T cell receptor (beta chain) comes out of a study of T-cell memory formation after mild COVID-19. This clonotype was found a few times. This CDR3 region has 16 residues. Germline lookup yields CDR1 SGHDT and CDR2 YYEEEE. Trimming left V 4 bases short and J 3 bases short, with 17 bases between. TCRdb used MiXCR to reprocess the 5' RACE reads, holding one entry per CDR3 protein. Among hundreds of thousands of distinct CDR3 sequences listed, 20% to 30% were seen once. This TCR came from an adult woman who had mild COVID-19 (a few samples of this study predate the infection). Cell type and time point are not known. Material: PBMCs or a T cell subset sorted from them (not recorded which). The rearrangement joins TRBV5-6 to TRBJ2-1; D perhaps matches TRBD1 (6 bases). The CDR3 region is CASSHEQGIRYNEQFF. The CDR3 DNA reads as TGTGCCAGCAGCCACGAACAGGGAATTCGCTACAATGAGCAGTTCTTC.